The rows below give T cell receptor beta chains drawn from one sample of a study of blood T cell repertoires in COVID-19. This table comes from immunoSEQ multiplex PCR, and its TCRdb copy is limited to in-frame clones, with some not included. The sample contains some 80,000 clones, around 83% of which appear only once. Input material: peripheral blood. These receptors were obtained from a man in his fifties with acute or convalescent COVID-19. The CDR3 runs from the conserved cysteine through the conserved F or W. A D gene is named only where the DNA matches it firmly. Rows give clone size only sometimes, using once, few, many, or a class for an expanded clone.

J,V,size,D,CDR3,DNA
TRBJ1-6,TRBV6-5,-,-,CASSYSKVAPPTPLHF,TGTGCCAGCAGTTACTCGAAAGTCGCACCTCCTACACCCCTCCACTTT
TRBJ1-1,TRBV19,once,-,CASKTALLNTEAFF,TGTGCCAGTAAGACAGCCCTTCTGAACACTGAAGCTTTCTTT
TRBJ2-7,TRBV30,-,-,CAWSPPGYEQYF,TGTGCCTGGAGCCCCCCGGGCTACGAGCAGTACTTC
TRBJ2-3,TRBV5-8,-,-,CASSLESGVYTDTQYF,TGTGCCAGCAGCTTGGAGTCGGGAGTCTACACAGATACGCAGTATTTT
TRBJ1-1,TRBV29-1,-,TRBD1,CSVATTGDTEAFF,TGCAGCGTCGCTACCACAGGGGACACTGAAGCTTTCTTT
TRBJ2-7,TRBV7-8,-,-,CASSLVNYEQYF,TGTGCCAGCAGCTTAGTTAACTACGAGCAGTACTTC
TRBJ1-1,TRBV6-6,-,TRBD1,CASSTPIQGTNTEAFF,TGTGCCAGCAGTACCCCTATACAGGGGACAAACACTGAAGCTTTCTTT
TRBJ2-7,TRBV19,few,TRBD1,CASRLTGVTYEQYF,TGTGCCAGTAGGCTGACAGGGGTGACCTACGAGCAGTACTTC
TRBJ2-7,TRBV9,-,TRBD2,CASSRGPGLPTYEQYF,TGTGCCAGCAGCCGAGGACCGGGACTACCTACCTACGAGCAGTACTTC
TRBJ2-5,TRBV6-2/TRBV6-3,once,TRBD2,CASSYRGGAKETQYF,TGTGCCAGCAGTTACCGCGGGGGGGCCAAAGAGACCCAGTACTTC
TRBJ2-7,TRBV6-6,-,TRBD1,CASSPGTGPLSSYEQYF,TGTGCCAGCAGTCCCGGGACAGGGCCTCTTAGCTCCTACGAGCAGTACTTC
TRBJ2-1,TRBV11-2,-,-,CASSLVGGGTYNEQFF,TGTGCCAGCAGCTTAGTTGGTGGGGGGACCTACAATGAGCAGTTCTTC
TRBJ2-7,TRBV7-2,-,-,CASSLAEYEQYF,TGTGCCAGCAGCTTAGCTGAGTACGAGCAGTACTTC
TRBJ2-1,TRBV7-9,-,-,CASSLVGSSYNEQFF,TGTGCCAGCAGCTTAGTAGGGAGCTCCTACAATGAGCAGTTCTTC
TRBJ2-3,TRBV10-2,-,-,CASLGDTQYF,TGCGCCAGCCTCGGAGATACGCAGTATTTT
TRBJ1-2,TRBV9,-,TRBD1,CASSVASTGGLYGYTF,TGTGCCAGCAGCGTAGCTTCAACAGGGGGCCTCTATGGCTACACCTTC
TRBJ2-2,TRBV5-1,-,-,CASSLGGTGELFF,TGCGCCAGCAGCTTGGGAGGAACCGGGGAGCTGTTTTTT
TRBJ1-2,TRBV25-1,-,TRBD1,CASNRGQNYGYTF,TGTGCCAGCAACAGGGGACAGAACTATGGCTACACCTTC
TRBJ2-1,TRBV7-8,-,-,CASSLGEFHYEQFF,TGTGCCAGCAGCTTAGGAGAGTTTCACTATGAGCAGTTCTTC
TRBJ2-2,TRBV3-1/TRBV3-2,once,TRBD2,CASSHALAGGPNTGELFF,TGTGCCAGCAGCCACGCACTAGCGGGGGGACCGAACACCGGGGAGCTGTTTTTT
TRBJ2-2,TRBV19,-,TRBD1,CAGWTGLDLYANTGELFF,TGTGCCGGATGGACAGGATTAGACCTATACGCGAACACCGGGGAGCTGTTTTTT
TRBJ2-7,TRBV11-2,-,TRBD2,CASSLRGDEQYF,TGTGCCAGCAGCTTACGGGGGGACGAGCAGTACTTC
TRBJ2-5,TRBV6-6,-,-,CASSISGTQYF,TGTGCCAGCAGTATCTCGGGGACCCAGTACTTC
TRBJ2-7,TRBV20-1,few,-,CSASPQGSQREQYF,TGCAGTGCTAGTCCCCAGGGGTCTCAGCGCGAGCAGTACTTC
TRBJ2-7,TRBV9,-,TRBD1,CASSFNTGTGGDEQYF,TGTGCCAGCAGCTTTAACACCGGGACAGGGGGCGACGAGCAGTACTTC
TRBJ1-3,TRBV7-9,-,-,CASSSDRMWRNTIYF,TGTGCCAGCAGCTCCGACAGGATGTGGAGAAACACCATATATTTT
TRBJ1-5,TRBV7-4,few,-,CASSLAPWWGGDQPQHF,TGTGCCAGCAGCTTAGCCCCCTGGTGGGGGGGGGATCAGCCCCAGCATTTT
TRBJ1-1,TRBV6-5,-,TRBD1,CASRPGGWNTEAFF,TGTGCCAGCAGACCAGGGGGCTGGAACACTGAAGCTTTCTTT
TRBJ1-2,TRBV7-9,-,TRBD1,CASTPTGVHELNYGYTF,TGTGCCAGCACCCCGACAGGGGTGCACGAACTAAACTATGGCTACACCTTC
TRBJ2-2,TRBV4-1,-,TRBD1,CASSHGQGREGGELFF,TGCGCCAGCAGCCATGGACAGGGGCGAGAGGGCGGGGAGCTGTTTTTT
TRBJ2-1,TRBV7-2,-,TRBD2,CASSLPAGVLSSYNEQFF,TGTGCCAGCAGCTTACCGGCGGGGGTCCTTAGCTCCTACAATGAGCAGTTCTTC
TRBJ1-1,TRBV28,few,-,CASSFGGLVTEAFF,TGTGCCAGCAGTTTCGGCGGACTGGTCACTGAAGCTTTCTTT
TRBJ2-7,TRBV5-6,-,-,CASSLFRDSYEQYF,TGTGCCAGCAGCTTGTTCCGCGACTCCTACGAGCAGTACTTC
TRBJ2-7,TRBV6-2/TRBV6-3,-,-,CASSYSPGSMYEQYF,TGTGCCAGCAGTTACTCTCCGGGGAGCATGTACGAGCAGTACTTC
TRBJ1-5,TRBV19,-,-,CASSISGNQPQHF,TGTGCCAGTAGTATTTCAGGCAATCAGCCCCAGCATTTT
TRBJ1-3,TRBV6-1,-,-,CASSDPHGESRSGNTIYF,TGTGCCAGCAGTGATCCCCACGGGGAGTCCCGCTCTGGAAACACCATATATTTT